A selection of T cell receptor beta chains follows, all from one sample in a study of blood T cell repertoires in COVID-19. TCRdb's table, derived via immunoSEQ multiplex PCR, lists solely in-frame clones and lacks some. The repertoire has about 190,000 clones, roughly 83% of them found once; the top ten carry 5.6%. The specimen sequenced was PBMCs or T cells enriched from blood (not recorded which). These receptor sequences come from a man in his forties with acute COVID-19. Both conserved end residues are trimmed from each CDR3. The listing skips clone size in some rows; elsewhere it reads once, few, many or a size class.

len	v_gene	abundance	j_gene	CDR3aa
14	TRBV19	-	TRBJ2-6	ASGKGVGSGANVLT
13	TRBV4-1	-	TRBJ1-3	ASSQDINSGNTIY
14	TRBV19	-	TRBJ1-6	ASRREKMRVSSPLH
11	TRBV19	-	TRBJ2-2	ASGLAVTGELF
14	TRBV24-1	-	TRBJ1-4	ATSDRSDRPGEKLF
12	TRBV4-3	-	TRBJ1-3	ASSPTGAGNTIY
11	TRBV7-9	-	TRBJ1-4	ASSARDSGKLF
13	TRBV7-8	-	TRBJ2-7	ASSARTSSSYEQY
13	TRBV30	-	TRBJ1-5	AWSMGQGASQPQH
12	TRBV19	-	TRBJ1-1	ASSIGWQNTEAF
11	TRBV4-1	-	TRBJ2-7	ASSQLEGNPAY
14	TRBV3-1/TRBV3-2	-	TRBJ1-4	ASSQIQGEPNEKLF
15	TRBV27	-	TRBJ2-7	ASSLFRPAGGSYEQY
13	TRBV7-6	-	TRBJ2-7	ASSLAGGGRDEQY
14	TRBV5-1	-	TRBJ2-1	ASSTRTGGFNNEQF
15	TRBV4-2	-	TRBJ2-3	ASSQDPTSGAGNTQY
12	TRBV5-1	-	TRBJ2-5	ASSRRTGEKTQY
14	TRBV2	-	TRBJ2-3	ASSDLGGGVTDTQY
13	TRBV18	-	TRBJ2-3	ASSPVAGGGDTQY
16	TRBV11-2	-	TRBJ1-5	ASSSWTFPTSSNQPQH
13	TRBV7-8	-	TRBJ1-6	ASSLWGGSVSPLH
11	TRBV6-5	-	TRBJ1-6	ASRGQGNSPLH
13	TRBV6-2/TRBV6-3	-	TRBJ1-5	ASSRPPGYRQPQH
15	TRBV28	once	TRBJ1-5	ASLGSPYREHNQPQH
14	TRBV7-6	-	TRBJ1-3	ASSAEGGVIGNTIY
11	TRBV27	-	TRBJ1-2	ASSRQGNYGYT
11	TRBV4-1	few	TRBJ1-5	ASSQAGDQPQH
12	TRBV11-3	-	TRBJ2-3	ASSLGGYTDTQY
14	TRBV5-1	-	TRBJ2-1	ASSPEAGGKYNEQF
13	TRBV5-1	-	TRBJ1-3	ASSDSGSGGNTIY
11	TRBV7-2	-	TRBJ2-7	ASSKPGTDEQY
13	TRBV5-1	few	TRBJ2-3	ASSLGLDNTDTQY
14	TRBV7-9	-	TRBJ1-3	ASSLKFTGNGNTIY
12	TRBV11-2	-	TRBJ1-2	ASRSPGANYGYT
13	TRBV12-5	-	TRBJ2-5	ASGFRQGNQETQY
15	TRBV5-4	-	TRBJ2-3	ASSSMTSGRFTDTQY
15	TRBV25-1	few	TRBJ1-4	ASTAGTGDPAGEKLF
14	TRBV5-1	-	TRBJ2-3	ASSRGTSGRADTQY
10	TRBV18	-	TRBJ2-7	ASSRRGDVQY
12	TRBV9	-	TRBJ1-4	ASSVQRSNEKLF
13	TRBV5-6	-	TRBJ2-3	ASSLLTELTDTQY
11	TRBV10-3	-	TRBJ1-2	AISELTNYGYT
13	TRBV27	-	TRBJ2-6	ASRLQGPGANVLT
14	TRBV19	-	TRBJ2-5	ASSKIGGPGQETQY
15	TRBV7-3	-	TRBJ2-1	ASSSKQGAITYNEQF
14	TRBV9	-	TRBJ2-1	ASSPRGAGGFNEQF
10	TRBV27	-	TRBJ1-6	ASSSGKRPVQ
14	TRBV9	-	TRBJ2-3	ASSPLAGLSTDTQY
13	TRBV4-1	once	TRBJ1-6	ASSQEGSHNSPLH
15	TRBV5-4	-	TRBJ2-5	ASSSGRLREQVETQY
12	TRBV28	-	TRBJ1-6	ASRAGTGGLLLH
12	TRBV5-1	-	TRBJ1-2	ASSVDRGNYGYT
11	TRBV10-3	-	TRBJ2-6	ATTGTGANVLT
12	TRBV6-5	-	TRBJ1-6	ASRGQIYNSPLH
14	TRBV4-1	-	TRBJ1-4	ASSHPRTGVDEKLF
13	TRBV7-3	few	TRBJ1-6	ASSLSSQSGSPLH
13	TRBV14	once	TRBJ2-2	ASSQNFLNTGELF
10	TRBV29-1	-	TRBJ1-1	SVRTSFTEAF
12	TRBV7-2	few	TRBJ1-1	ASSFAVSLTEAF
11	TRBV10-3	once	TRBJ1-2	AISVGQDYGYT